A single sample is the source of the 23 T cell receptor beta chains below, sequenced in a study of T cells in localized non-small cell lung cancer. The method was immunoSEQ multiplex PCR; TCRdb's version includes in-frame clones alone and lacks a portion of them. The sample comprises 970 or so clones, about 34% of which are singletons, and 16% rests with the top ten. The material was lung tumor tissue, obtained before any cancer treatment. The receptor source for this set is a male donor at least 60 years old with stage II squamous cell lung carcinoma.

The chain employs TRBV6-8 and TRBJ1-2, with 7 bases fitting TRBD1. Looked up from germline, CDR1 is MNHGY and CDR2 is SAAAGT. The CDR3 sequence is 18 residues long. The V segment lost 0 bases and the J segment 2 bases; nucleotides outside the gene matches: 12. For the CDR3, the DNA is TGTGCCAGCAGTTACTCGAACCGAGACAGGGAGGACAACTATGGCTACACCTTC. Its translation is CASSYSNRDREDNYGYTF.

The chain employs TRBV29-1 and TRBJ2-5; D remains ambiguous. Trimming stripped 4 bases from V and 5 bases from J, with 11 bases between. This CDR3 contains 12 residues. CDR1 is SQVTM, CDR2 ANQGSEA, per germline. The CDR3 loop is CSVVLTLETQYF. The CDR3 nucleotides read TGCAGCGTTGTGTTGACTTTGGAGACCCAGTACTTC.

The genes are TRBV1 and TRBJ1-3. TRBV1 is a pseudogene segment. The CDR3 length is 17 residues. The CDR3 here is CASSLNTLISSGNTIYF. The DNA of the CDR3 is TGCGCCAGCAGCCTCAACACGCTAATAAGCTCTGGAAACACCATATATTTT.

The V gene is TRBV7-7, the J gene TRBJ2-1; D is unresolved. CDR3 length equals 18 residues. Deletions cut 5 bases from V and 0 bases from J, with 20 bases between. CDR1 is SSHAT and CDR2 is FNYEAQ in the germline V gene (reference sequence). The CDR3 loop reads CASSPLSWSANSYNEQFF. Here the CDR3 DNA reads TGTGCCAGCAGCCCCCTGTCTTGGAGCGCAAACTCCTACAATGAGCAGTTCTTC.

CDR3 in DNA: TGTGCCAGCAGTTACCGGGACACCACCCAGTACTTC. Its protein is CASSYRDTTQYF. The V call is TRBV28, the J call TRBJ2-5, with a possible D match to TRBD1 (6 bases). The V end lost 4 bases, the J end lost 8 bases, and 11 bases lay between the germline ends. This CDR3 is 12 amino acids long. Germline-derived CDR1 and CDR2 are MDHEN and SYDVKM.

The V gene is TRBV19, the J gene TRBJ2-2; 9 bases are shared with TRBD2. The CDR3 consists of 18 residues. Losses at the gene ends were 6 bases for V and 2 bases for J; bases not matched to a gene: 13. In germline, CDR1 is LNHDA, CDR2 SQIVND (reference sequence). The CDR3, as DNA: TGTGCCAGTAGCCCCTTAAGGACTAGCGCCCACAACACCGGGGAGCTGTTTTTT. The encoded protein is CASSPLRTSAHNTGELFF.

This clone appeared a few times. This chain joins TRBV6-8 and TRBJ1-6, with a weak D call TRBD1 (6 bases). In germline, CDR1 is MNHGY, CDR2 SAAAGT. This CDR3 spans 13 amino acids. Between the trimmed V and J ends, which lost 9 bases and 4 bases, there was a span of 10 bases. The CDR3 loop is CASNTGYNSPLHF. In DNA form, the CDR3 reads TGTGCCAGTAATACAGGGTATAATTCACCCCTCCACTTT.

This clone turned up a few times. The chain employs TRBV27 and TRBJ2-7, with D unresolved. This CDR3 is 14 amino acids long. Germline CDR1 is MNHEY and CDR2 is SMNVEV (reference sequence). Trimming cost V 5 bases and J 2 bases, with 13 bases left between them. The CDR3 DNA follows: TGTGCCAGCAGTCCCATGGCGAGAGCCTACGAGCAGTACTTC. Its translation: CASSPMARAYEQYF.

The J gene is TRBJ1-5, the V gene TRBV28; D unresolved. This CDR3 has 14 residues. V gave up 2 bases and J gave up 6 bases, with 11 bases separating them. Germline loops: CDR1 MDHEN, CDR2 SYDVKM. For the CDR3, the DNA is TGTGCCAGCAGTTTACCGGACCGTTTTCAGCCCCAGCATTTT. Residues: CASSLPDRFQPQHF.

This clone counts as hyperexpanded (1% or more). V is TRBV29-1 and J is TRBJ1-4, with D tentatively TRBD1 (5 bases). The length of the CDR3 is 14 residues. The germline V gene encodes CDR1 SQVTM and CDR2 ANQGSEA. V lost 4 bases, J lost 2 bases, and 11 bases lay in between. Here the CDR3 reads CSVGGDGTNEKLFF. CDR3 nucleotide sequence: TGCAGCGTTGGAGGGGATGGGACTAATGAAAAACTGTTTTTT.

The V gene is TRBV12-5, the J gene TRBJ2-1, with 7 bases matching TRBD2. The CDR3 consists of 14 residues. CDR1 and CDR2 from the germline V gene are LGHNT and FRNRAP. J gave up 4 bases and V 8 bases, and 8 bases lay outside the gene matches. This CDR3 reads CASSREGRYNEQFF. The CDR3 nucleotides are TGTGCTAGTTCTAGGGAGGGCAGGTACAATGAGCAGTTCTTC. The full variable domain, in which reference TRBV12-5 and TRBJ2-1 provide the parts outside the CDR3, is DARVTQTPRHKVTEMGQEVTMRCQPILGHNTVFWYRQTMMQGLELLAYFRNRAPLDDSGMPKDRFSAEMPDATLATLKIQPSEPRDSAVYFCASSREGRYNEQFFGPGTRLTVL.

The chain recombines TRBV6-8 with TRBJ1-5, with D unresolved. Trimming shortened V by 5 bases and J by 5 bases, and 10 bases separated the two germline ends. CDR3 length: 13 amino acids. Germline CDR1 and CDR2: MNHGY and SAAAGT. The CDR3 loop is CASSEESDQPQHF. DNA of the CDR3: TGTGCCAGCAGTGAGGAAAGCGATCAGCCCCAGCATTTT.

V is TRBV23-1 and J is TRBJ1-5, with TRBD1 matching over 11 bases. TRBV23-1 is designated an ORF whose function remains uncertain. The ends lost 3 bases at V and 4 bases at J; junction bases unmatched: 17. The CDR3 runs to 20 residues. CDR3 in DNA: TGCGCCAGCAGTCAGGGCCGGGACAGGGGGAAGTTTTTAAGGAATCAGCCCCAGCATTTT. Encoded protein: CASSQGRDRGKFLRNQPQHF.

The rearrangement links TRBV30 to TRBJ1-4; D not resolved. Germline V gene data show CDR1 as GTSNPN and CDR2 as SVGIG (reference sequence). V lost 2 bases, J lost 3 bases, and 7 bases lay in between. There are 13 residues in the CDR3. CDR3 region: CAWSPGANEKLFF. The DNA of the CDR3 is TGTGCCTGGAGTCCCGGAGCTAATGAAAAACTGTTTTTT.

The chain recombines TRBV15 with TRBJ1-5; 7 bases agree with TRBD1. The CDR3 is made up of 16 amino acids. Germline assignment: CDR1 LNHNV and CDR2 YYDKDF (reference sequence). V trimming: 4 bases; J trimming: 2 bases; junction bases outside the gene matches: 8. Written as DNA, the CDR3 is TGTGCCACCAGCATCTACACTGGGACAGGCAATCAGCCCCAGCATTTT. Its protein product is CATSIYTGTGNQPQHF. Looking up the rest from reference TRBV15 and TRBJ1-5 gives the full variable domain: DAMVIQNPRYQVTQFGKPVTLSCSQTLNHNVMYWYQQKSSQAPKLLFHYYDKDFNNEADTPDNFQSRRPNTSFCFLDIRSPGLGDTAMYLCATSIYTGTGNQPQHFGDGTRLSIL.

This clone is medium-sized. V gene TRBV9 combines with J gene TRBJ2-3, with no clear D. The germline V and J ends were trimmed by 5 bases and 3 bases, with 13 bases remaining between them. Germline loops: CDR1 SGDLS, CDR2 YYNGEE. The CDR3 covers 14 residues. CDR3 protein: CASSDWGRTDTQYF. The CDR3 coding sequence is TGTGCCAGCAGTGACTGGGGAAGAACAGATACGCAGTATTTT. The variable domain in full, completed from reference TRBV9 and TRBJ2-3, reads DSGVTQTPKHLITATGQRVTLRCSPRSGDLSVYWYQQSLDQGLQFLIQYYNGEERAKGNILERFSAQQFPDLHSELNLSSLELGDSALYFCASSDWGRTDTQYFGPGTRLTVL.

This clone was seen more than once but under ten times. The gene calls are TRBV4-1 and TRBJ2-3; 10 bases align to TRBD2. Looked up from germline, CDR1 is MGHRA and CDR2 is YSYEKL. The CDR3 is 17 amino acids. The V segment lost 1 base and the J segment 2 bases; nucleotides outside the gene matches: 6. CDR3: CASSQVRTSGHTDTQYF. The CDR3 region has the DNA TGCGCCAGCAGCCAAGTAAGGACTAGCGGACACACAGATACGCAGTATTTT.

The chain has TRBV9 and TRBJ2-7, with D perhaps matching TRBD2 (6 bases). Deletions cut 5 bases from V and 4 bases from J, with 13 bases between. This CDR3 comprises 13 residues. Germline CDR1 SGDLS, CDR2 YYNGEE. The CDR3 loop is CASRPSAVYEQYF. CDR3 DNA: TGTGCCAGCAGGCCTAGCGCGGTGTACGAGCAGTACTTC.

In its sample, this clone ranks as large (0.1 to 1%). V is TRBV28 and J is TRBJ1-1; TRBD1 might be the D (5 bases). V lost 5 bases, J lost 5 bases, and 18 bases lay in between. The CDR3 runs to 15 residues. Germline V gene data show CDR1 as MDHEN and CDR2 as SYDVKM. The CDR3 bases are TGTGCCAGCAGTCCCAGGGCAGGCTGGGGGACTGAAGCTTTCTTT. Protein sequence: CASSPRAGWGTEAFF.

This clone is judged medium-sized. The chain uses TRBV11-3 and TRBJ2-1, with TRBD2 matching over 7 bases. The CDR3 has 16 amino acids. Per the germline V gene, CDR1 is SGHNT and CDR2 is YENEEA. V trimming: 1 base; J trimming: 4 bases; junction bases outside the gene matches: 7. CDR3 DNA: TGTGCCAGCAGCTTAGTCGGACGGGAGGTATACAATGAGCAGTTCTTC. Translated: CASSLVGREVYNEQFF.

The rearrangement joins TRBV19 to TRBJ2-1; tentative D call: TRBD1 (5 bases). V was trimmed by 8 bases and J by 12 bases, leaving 14 bases between them. The CDR3 sequence is 11 residues long. Germline V gene data show CDR1 as LNHDA and CDR2 as SQIVND (reference sequence). The CDR3 DNA reads TGTGCCAGTGGTTACAGGAAAAGGCAGTTCTTC. It is translated as CASGYRKRQFF.

V gene TRBV11-3 combines with J gene TRBJ2-7, with D perhaps matching TRBD1 or TRBD2 (5 bases each). Germline CDR1 is SGHNT and CDR2 is YENEEA. This CDR3 has 16 residues. Trimming removed 1 base from V and 4 bases from J, with 17 bases in between. In nucleotides, the CDR3 is TGTGCCAGCAGCTTAGTCCGGGACCCAGGACGGTACGAGCAGTACTTC. This sequence encodes CASSLVRDPGRYEQYF. Looking up the rest from reference TRBV11-3 and TRBJ2-7 gives the full variable domain: EAGVVQSPRYKIIEKKQPVAFWCNPISGHNTLYWYLQNLGQGPELLIRYENEEAVDDSQLPKDRFSAERLKGVDSTLKIQPAELGDSAVYLCASSLVRDPGRYEQYFGPGTRLTVT.

J is TRBJ2-2 and V is TRBV19, with D hard to call. Germline CDR1 LNHDA, CDR2 SQIVND (reference sequence). This CDR3 comprises 14 residues. V dropped 7 bases and J dropped 2 bases, with 11 bases sitting between them. The CDR3, as DNA: TGTGCCAGTATGTTACAGAGTAACACCGGGGAGCTGTTTTTT. Its protein product is CASMLQSNTGELFF.